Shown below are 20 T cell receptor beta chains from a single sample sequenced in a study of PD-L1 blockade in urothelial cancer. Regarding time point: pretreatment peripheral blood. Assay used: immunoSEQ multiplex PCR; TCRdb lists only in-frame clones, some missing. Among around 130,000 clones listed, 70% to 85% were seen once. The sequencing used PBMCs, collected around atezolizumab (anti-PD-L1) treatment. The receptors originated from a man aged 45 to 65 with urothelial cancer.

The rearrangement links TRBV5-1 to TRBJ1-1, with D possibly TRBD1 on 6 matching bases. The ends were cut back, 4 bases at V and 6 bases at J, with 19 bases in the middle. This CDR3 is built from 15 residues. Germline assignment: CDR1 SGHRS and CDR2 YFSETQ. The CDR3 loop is CASSPPTGNSAEAFF. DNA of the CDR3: TGCGCCAGCAGCCCGCCAACAGGGAATTCGGCTGAAGCTTTCTTT. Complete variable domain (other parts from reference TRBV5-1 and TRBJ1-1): KAGVTQTPRYLIKTRGQQVTLSCSPISGHRSVSWYQQTPGQGLQFLFEYFSETQRNKGNFPGRFSGRQFSNSRSEMNVSTLELGDSALYLCASSPPTGNSAEAFFGQGTRLTVV.

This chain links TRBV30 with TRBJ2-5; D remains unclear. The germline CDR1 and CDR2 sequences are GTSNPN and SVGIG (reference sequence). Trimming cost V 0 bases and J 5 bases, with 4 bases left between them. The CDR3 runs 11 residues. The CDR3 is CAWSVGETQYF. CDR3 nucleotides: TGTGCCTGGAGTGTCGGGGAGACCCAGTACTTC.

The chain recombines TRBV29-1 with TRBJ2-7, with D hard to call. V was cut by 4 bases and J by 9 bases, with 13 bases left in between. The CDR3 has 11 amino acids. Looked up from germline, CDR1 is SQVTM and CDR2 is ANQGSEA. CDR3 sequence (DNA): TGCAGCGTTGCAGAAGTGACTGGGCAGTACTTC. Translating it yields CSVAEVTGQYF.

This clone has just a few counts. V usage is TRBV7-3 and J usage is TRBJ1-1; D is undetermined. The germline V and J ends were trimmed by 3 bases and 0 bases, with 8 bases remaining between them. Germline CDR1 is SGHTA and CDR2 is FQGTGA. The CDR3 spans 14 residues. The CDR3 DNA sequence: TGTGCCAGCAGCTTTGGCAGGATGAACACTGAAGCTTTCTTT. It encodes CASSFGRMNTEAFF.

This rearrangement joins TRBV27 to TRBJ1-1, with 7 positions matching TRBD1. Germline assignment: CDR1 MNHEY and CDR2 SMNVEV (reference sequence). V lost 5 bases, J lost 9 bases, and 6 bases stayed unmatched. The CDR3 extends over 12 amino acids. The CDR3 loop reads CASSARGLKAFF. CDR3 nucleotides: TGTGCCAGCAGTGCGAGGGGGCTAAAAGCTTTCTTT.

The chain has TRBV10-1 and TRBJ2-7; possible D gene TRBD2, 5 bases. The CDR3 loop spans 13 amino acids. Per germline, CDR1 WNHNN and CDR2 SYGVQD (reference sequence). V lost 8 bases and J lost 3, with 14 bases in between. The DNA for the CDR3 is TGCGCCAGCGGACTGAAAAAAAGCTACGAGCAGTACTTC. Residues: CASGLKKSYEQYF.

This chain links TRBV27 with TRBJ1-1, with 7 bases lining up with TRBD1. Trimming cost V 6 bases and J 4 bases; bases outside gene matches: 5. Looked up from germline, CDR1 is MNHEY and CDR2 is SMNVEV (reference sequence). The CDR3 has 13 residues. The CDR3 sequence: CASRLNRGTEAFF. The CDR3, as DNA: TGTGCCAGCAGATTAAACAGGGGCACTGAAGCTTTCTTT.

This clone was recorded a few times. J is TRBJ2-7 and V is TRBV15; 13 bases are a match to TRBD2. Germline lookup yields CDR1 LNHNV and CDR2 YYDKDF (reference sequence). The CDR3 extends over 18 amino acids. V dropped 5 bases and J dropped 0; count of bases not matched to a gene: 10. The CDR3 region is CATSSAGTSGVSSYEQYF. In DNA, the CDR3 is TGTGCCACCAGCTCAGCCGGGACTAGCGGGGTTAGCTCCTACGAGCAGTACTTC.

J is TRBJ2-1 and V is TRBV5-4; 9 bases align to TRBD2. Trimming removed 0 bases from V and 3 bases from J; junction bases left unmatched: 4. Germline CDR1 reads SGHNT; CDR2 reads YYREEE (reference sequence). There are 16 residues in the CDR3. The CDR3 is CASSLGGRVDYNEQFF. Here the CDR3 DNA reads TGTGCCAGCAGCTTGGGCGGGAGGGTCGACTACAATGAGCAGTTCTTC.

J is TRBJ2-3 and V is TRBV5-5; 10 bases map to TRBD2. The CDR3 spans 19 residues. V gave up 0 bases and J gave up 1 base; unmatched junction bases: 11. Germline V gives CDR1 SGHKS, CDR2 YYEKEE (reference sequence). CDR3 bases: TGTGCCAGCAGCTTGGTCGGGCCTAGCGGGAGCTTTGGCACAGATACGCAGTATTTT. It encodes CASSLVGPSGSFGTDTQYF.

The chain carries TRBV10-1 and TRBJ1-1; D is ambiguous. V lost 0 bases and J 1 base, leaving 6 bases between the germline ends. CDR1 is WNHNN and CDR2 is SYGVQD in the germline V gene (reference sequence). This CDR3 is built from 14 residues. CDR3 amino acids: CASSESFRNTEAFF. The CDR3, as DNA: TGCGCCAGCAGTGAGTCGTTCAGGAACACTGAAGCTTTCTTT.

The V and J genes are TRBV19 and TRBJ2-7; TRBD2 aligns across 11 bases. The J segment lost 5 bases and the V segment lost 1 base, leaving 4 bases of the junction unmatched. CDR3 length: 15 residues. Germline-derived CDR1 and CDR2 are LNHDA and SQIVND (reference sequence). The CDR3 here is CASSIATSGSHEQYF. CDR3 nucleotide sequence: TGTGCCAGTAGTATAGCAACTAGCGGGAGCCACGAGCAGTACTTC.

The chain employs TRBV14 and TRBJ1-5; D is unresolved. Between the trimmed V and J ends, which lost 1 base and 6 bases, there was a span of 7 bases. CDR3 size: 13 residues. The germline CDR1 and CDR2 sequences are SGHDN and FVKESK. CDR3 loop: CASSQGQRQPQHF. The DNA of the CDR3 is TGTGCCAGCAGCCAAGGTCAGCGTCAGCCCCAGCATTTT.

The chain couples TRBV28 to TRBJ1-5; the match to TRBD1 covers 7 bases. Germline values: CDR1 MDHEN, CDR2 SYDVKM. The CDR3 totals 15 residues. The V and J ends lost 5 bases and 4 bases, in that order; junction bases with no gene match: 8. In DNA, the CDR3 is TGTGCCAGCAGTCCCAGGGGGTTGGGTAATCAGCCCCAGCATTTT. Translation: CASSPRGLGNQPQHF.

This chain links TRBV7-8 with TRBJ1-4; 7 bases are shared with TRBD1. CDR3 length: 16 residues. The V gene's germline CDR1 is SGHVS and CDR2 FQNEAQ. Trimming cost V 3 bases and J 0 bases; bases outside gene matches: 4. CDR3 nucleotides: TGTGCCAGCAGCTTGACAGGGTCTGCAACTAATGAAAAACTGTTTTTT. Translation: CASSLTGSATNEKLFF. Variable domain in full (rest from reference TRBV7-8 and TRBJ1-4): GAGVSQSPRYKVAKRGQDVALRCDPISGHVSLFWYQQALGQGPEFLTYFQNEAQLDKSGLPSDRFFAERPEGSVSTLKIQRTQQEDSAVYLCASSLTGSATNEKLFFGSGTQLSVL.

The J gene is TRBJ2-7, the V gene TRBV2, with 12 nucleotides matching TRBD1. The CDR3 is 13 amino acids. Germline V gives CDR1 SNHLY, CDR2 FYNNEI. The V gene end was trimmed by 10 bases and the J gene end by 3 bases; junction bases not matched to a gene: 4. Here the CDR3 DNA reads TGTGCCATTGGGACAGGGGGCTTCTACGAGCAGTACTTC. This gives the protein CAIGTGGFYEQYF.

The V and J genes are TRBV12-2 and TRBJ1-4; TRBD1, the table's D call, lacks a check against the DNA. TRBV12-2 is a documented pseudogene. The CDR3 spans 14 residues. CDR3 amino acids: CASRLDRVREKLFF. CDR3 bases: TGTGCAAGTCGCCTTGACAGGGTTCGGGAAAAACTGTTTTTT.

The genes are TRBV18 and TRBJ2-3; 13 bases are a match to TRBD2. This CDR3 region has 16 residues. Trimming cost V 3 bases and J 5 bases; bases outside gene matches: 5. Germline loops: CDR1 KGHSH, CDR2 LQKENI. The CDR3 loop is CASSPWTSGSQDTQYF. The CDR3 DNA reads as TGTGCCAGCTCACCCTGGACTAGCGGGAGTCAAGATACGCAGTATTTT.

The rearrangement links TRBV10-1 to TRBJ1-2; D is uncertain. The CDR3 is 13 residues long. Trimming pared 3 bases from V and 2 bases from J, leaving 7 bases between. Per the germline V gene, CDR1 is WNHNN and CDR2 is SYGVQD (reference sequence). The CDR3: CASSEHKNYGYTF. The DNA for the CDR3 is TGCGCCAGCAGTGAACACAAAAACTATGGCTACACCTTC.

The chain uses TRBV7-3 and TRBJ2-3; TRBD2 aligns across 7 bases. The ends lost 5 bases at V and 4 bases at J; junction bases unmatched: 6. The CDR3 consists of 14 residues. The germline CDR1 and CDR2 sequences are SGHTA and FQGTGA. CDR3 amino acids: CASSRLAVADTQYF. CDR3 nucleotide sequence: TGTGCCAGCAGCCGACTAGCTGTTGCAGATACGCAGTATTTT.